What follows are 30 T cell receptor beta chains derived from one specimen sequenced in a study of blood T cell repertoires in COVID-19. Generated by immunoSEQ multiplex PCR, the TCRdb table keeps only in-frame clones and is missing some. The sample has around 150,000 clones, 80% to 85% seen once. The material sequenced was PBMCs or T cells enriched from blood (not recorded which). The origin of the receptors is an older woman who had recovered from COVID-19.

The CDR3 DNA follows: TGTGCCAGCAGTTTACACGGTCTAGAGGAGGCCAATGAGCAGTTCTTC. Translation: CASSLHGLEEANEQFF. The chain uses TRBV27 and TRBJ2-1; a weak D match, TRBD2 (5 bases). The CDR3 loop spans 16 amino acids. V lost 2 bases and J lost 6, with 17 bases in between. CDR1 and CDR2 from the germline V gene are MNHEY and SMNVEV (reference sequence).

The chain is built from TRBV6-5 and TRBJ1-1; TRBD1 might be the D (6 bases). This CDR3 region has 14 residues. Trimming stripped 1 base from V and 7 bases from J, with 13 bases between. In germline, CDR1 is MNHEY, CDR2 SVGAGI. CDR3 protein: CASSYYSQTGEAFF. CDR3 nucleotide sequence: TGTGCCAGCAGTTACTATTCCCAGACAGGTGAAGCTTTCTTT.

In its sample, this clone was seen a few times. The chain employs TRBV5-1 and TRBJ1-1; D unclear. This CDR3 comprises 14 residues. The germline V gene encodes CDR1 SGHRS and CDR2 YFSETQ. V shed 1 base and J shed 1 base, with 8 bases lying between them. The CDR3 nucleotides are TGCGCCAGCAGCTTGTGGGCCGCGAACACTGAAGCTTTCTTT. Translation: CASSLWAANTEAFF.

V gene TRBV19 combines with J gene TRBJ2-4; 8 positions match TRBD1. V shed 3 bases, J shed 7 bases, and the junction held 5 bases outside the gene matches. The CDR3 length is 14 residues. Germline lookup yields CDR1 LNHDA and CDR2 SQIVND (reference sequence). CDR3 DNA sequence: TGTGCCAGTAGTATGGGTCGGACAGGGAACATTCAGTACTTC. It is translated as CASSMGRTGNIQYF.

The V and J genes are TRBV9 and TRBJ1-1; TRBD1 is a possible D gene (5 bases). The germline V gene has CDR1 SGDLS and CDR2 YYNGEE. V lost 0 bases and J 2 bases, leaving 8 bases between the germline ends. CDR3 length: 14 amino acids. The CDR3 DNA is TGTGCCAGCAGCGTAGCAGGGTTCAACACTGAAGCTTTCTTT. It is translated as CASSVAGFNTEAFF.

The rearrangement joins TRBV6-5 to TRBJ1-1, with 10 bases matching TRBD1. V shed 5 bases and J 5 bases; nucleotides not matched to a gene: 8. This CDR3 spans 15 amino acids. CDR1 and CDR2 from the germline V gene are MNHEY and SVGAGI. The CDR3 loop is CASSQRDRGQTEAFF. The CDR3 DNA sequence: TGTGCCAGCAGTCAACGCGACAGGGGGCAAACTGAAGCTTTCTTT.

The gene calls are TRBV18 and TRBJ1-1; D perhaps matches TRBD1 (6 bases). The length of the CDR3 is 14 residues. Trimming shortened V by 3 bases and J by 1 base, and 9 bases separated the two germline ends. Germline values: CDR1 KGHSH, CDR2 LQKENI. The CDR3 protein is CASSPGQSNTEAFF. DNA for the CDR3: TGTGCCAGCTCACCTGGACAGTCGAACACTGAAGCTTTCTTT.

The gene calls are TRBV29-1 and TRBJ2-3; TRBD1 is a possible D gene (6 bases). The V and J ends lost 6 bases and 0 bases respectively, with 10 bases between them. The CDR3 totals 13 residues. Germline V gives CDR1 SQVTM, CDR2 ANQGSEA. CDR3 sequence reads: CSVQGFSTDTQYF. The CDR3 DNA sequence: TGCAGCGTCCAGGGGTTTAGCACAGATACGCAGTATTTT.

This clone was counted between two and nine times. The same CDR3 can be traced to other DNA sequences in this sample. V gene TRBV12-3 or TRBV12-4 combines with J gene TRBJ1-2; D might be TRBD1 (6 bases). V gave up 6 bases and J gave up 4 bases, with 12 bases separating them. CDR3 length: 13 residues. The CDR3 protein is CASSLRGGYGYTF. In DNA, the CDR3 is TGTGCCAGCAGCCTAAGGGGGGGCTATGGCTACACCTTC.

The V and J genes are TRBV5-1 and TRBJ2-7; a weak D match, TRBD2 (6 bases). V was pared by 2 bases and J by 2 bases, with 17 bases between. The germline V gene has CDR1 SGHRS and CDR2 YFSETQ. The CDR3 loop spans 16 amino acids. The CDR3 region is CASSLGPGLSTYEQYF. CDR3 DNA sequence: TGCGCCAGCAGCTTAGGGCCGGGACTCTCAACCTACGAGCAGTACTTC.

The table lists this clone with a count of one. The V gene is TRBV28, the J gene TRBJ2-7; D unresolved. Germline V gene data show CDR1 as MDHEN and CDR2 as SYDVKM. Trimming took off 4 bases at V and 3 bases at J, with 16 bases between the two ends. The CDR3 is made up of 15 amino acids. CDR3 coding DNA: TGTGCCAGCAGTTCTCCAACCCCCCCACTCTACGAGCAGTACTTC. Translating it yields CASSSPTPPLYEQYF.

This chain connects TRBV29-1 to TRBJ1-2; D might be TRBD1 (5 bases). V was pared by 5 bases and J by 7 bases, with 17 bases between. Germline V lookup: CDR1 SQVTM, CDR2 ANQGSEA. The length of the CDR3 is 13 residues. The CDR3 reads CSVNGRGLSGYTF. CDR3 bases: TGCAGCGTTAATGGTCGGGGGTTGAGTGGCTACACCTTC.

Here the CDR3 reads CASSLSRNSPLHF. CDR3 bases: TGTGCCAGCAGCTTATCCAGGAATTCACCCCTCCACTTT. V is TRBV7-8 and J is TRBJ1-6, with D hard to call. The CDR3 has 13 amino acids. Germline loops: CDR1 SGHVS, CDR2 FQNEAQ. V dropped 2 bases and J dropped 7 bases, with 6 bases sitting between them.

This rearrangement joins TRBV27 to TRBJ1-3; no firm D call. V shed 5 bases and J shed 3 bases, with 8 bases lying between them. This CDR3 spans 13 amino acids. CDR1 is MNHEY and CDR2 is SMNVEV in the germline V gene (reference sequence). The CDR3 loop is CASSPTIGNTIYF. The CDR3 nucleotides read TGTGCCAGCAGTCCGACAATTGGAAACACCATATATTTT.

J is TRBJ1-2 and V is TRBV10-3; D gene ambiguous. Trimming removed 0 bases from V and 3 bases from J, with 5 bases in between. This CDR3 spans 13 amino acids. The germline V gene encodes CDR1 ENHRY and CDR2 SYGVKD. CDR3 coding DNA: TGTGCCATCAGTGAGTCGGGAGACTATGGCTACACCTTC. Encoded protein: CAISESGDYGYTF.

The chain links TRBV2 to TRBJ1-5; D remains unclear. This CDR3 has 15 residues. Germline assignment: CDR1 SNHLY and CDR2 FYNNEI. Trimming removed 3 bases at V and 0 bases at J, with 9 bases between. The CDR3 reads CASSDTRASNQPQHF. In DNA, the CDR3 is TGTGCCAGCAGTGATACGAGGGCTAGCAATCAGCCCCAGCATTTT.

This chain uses TRBV6-1 with TRBJ2-4, with D maybe TRBD1 (6 bases). Trimming took 0 bases from V and 3 from J, leaving 6 bases between them. The germline V gene has CDR1 MNHNS and CDR2 SASEGT. The CDR3 covers 14 residues. In nucleotides, the CDR3 is TGTGCCAGCAGTGAAGCAGGGGGCAAAAACATTCAGTACTTC. Translated: CASSEAGGKNIQYF.

This chain links TRBV5-6 with TRBJ2-5; a possible D gene is TRBD1 (5 bases). The length of the CDR3 is 17 residues. V gave up 6 bases and J gave up 4 bases, with 25 bases separating them. CDR1 is SGHDT, CDR2 YYEEEE, per germline. The CDR3 DNA is TGTGCCAGCACACCGAGGTGGGGCCCCACCTCCCGAGAGACCCAGTACTTC. It codes for CASTPRWGPTSRETQYF.

CDR3 sequence (DNA): TGTGCCAGCAGTCGAGAGGAGGGTGGCTACACCTTC. Translating it yields CASSREEGGYTF. The chain couples TRBV12-3 or TRBV12-4 to TRBJ1-2; D uncertain. This CDR3 spans 12 amino acids. The V and J ends lost 5 bases and 7 bases respectively, with 11 bases between them.

The V and J genes are TRBV6-5 and TRBJ2-7, with a weak D call TRBD2 (6 bases). Germline-derived CDR1 and CDR2 are MNHEY and SVGAGI. V was shortened by 5 bases and J by 2 bases, with 16 bases between the two germline ends. CDR3 length: 15 amino acids. CDR3: CASSRLAIEAYEQYF. For the CDR3, the DNA is TGTGCCAGCAGTCGTCTAGCGATAGAAGCCTACGAGCAGTACTTC.

This clone was seen just once. This chain links TRBV5-4 with TRBJ1-2; TRBD1 matches 11 bases. Germline assignment: CDR1 SGHNT and CDR2 YYREEE (reference sequence). This CDR3 is 15 amino acids long. V lost 3 bases, J lost 4 bases, and 5 bases stayed unmatched. The CDR3 DNA follows: TGTGCCAGCAGCTCCTTGGGACAGGGGGGCTATGGCTACACCTTC. As protein: CASSSLGQGGYGYTF. The full variable domain, with the rest looked up from reference TRBV5-4 and TRBJ1-2, is ETGVTQSPTHLIKTRGQQVTLRCSSQSGHNTVSWYQQALGQGPQFIFQYYREEENGRGNFPPRFSGLQFPNYSSELNVNALELDDSALYLCASSSLGQGGYGYTFGSGTRLTVV.

The chain joins TRBV4-1 to TRBJ1-6, with TRBD1 identical over 9 bases. Germline V CDR1 and CDR2: MGHRA, YSYEKL. V was pared by 4 bases and J by 3 bases, with 4 bases of the junction left unmatched. The CDR3 is 16 amino acids. The CDR3, as DNA: TGCGCCAGCAGCCTATGGACAGGGGACTATAATTCACCCCTCCACTTT. Translation gives CASSLWTGDYNSPLHF.

V and J are TRBV27 and TRBJ2-3, with TRBD2 matching over 7 bases. CDR3 length: 13 amino acids. The junction had 2 bases not matched to a gene; V was cut back by 3 bases and J by 5 bases. Germline V gene sequence: CDR1 MNHEY, CDR2 SMNVEV (reference sequence). This CDR3 is CASSFRGGDTQYF. The CDR3 DNA sequence: TGTGCCAGCAGTTTTCGCGGGGGAGATACGCAGTATTTT.

The chain has TRBV12-3 or TRBV12-4 and TRBJ1-1, with 8 nucleotides matching TRBD1. This CDR3 is built from 13 residues. V shed 9 bases, J shed 1 base, and the junction held 4 bases outside the gene matches. The CDR3 loop reads CASKQGANTEAFF. CDR3 nucleotides: TGTGCCAGTAAGCAGGGGGCGAACACTGAAGCTTTCTTT.

V is TRBV3-1 (or the pseudogene TRBV3-2) and J is TRBJ1-2, with TRBD1 matching 7 bases. J lost 4 bases, V lost 3 bases, and 11 bases had no gene match. The CDR3 totals 16 residues. Germline V gene sequence: CDR1 LGHDT, CDR2 YNNKEL (reference sequence). The CDR3 region has the DNA TGTGCCAGCAGCCACCGAGGACAGGCTTTTCCCTATGGCTACACCTTC. Translation gives CASSHRGQAFPYGYTF.

The J gene is TRBJ2-3, the V gene TRBV7-2; D is perhaps TRBD2 (5 bases). This CDR3 has 16 amino acids. Looked up from germline, CDR1 is SGHTA and CDR2 is FQGNSA. Trimming left V 1 base short and J 2 bases short, with 13 bases between. The CDR3 nucleotides are TGTGCCAGCAGCTTAGGAGTCCTAGCTTACACAGATACGCAGTATTTT. This gives the protein CASSLGVLAYTDTQYF.

The gene calls are TRBV7-2 and TRBJ2-7, with TRBD1 matching over 9 bases. The CDR3 length is 16 residues. The germline CDR1 and CDR2 sequences are SGHTA and FQGNSA. V lost 2 bases and J lost 3; bases outside the gene matches: 8. The CDR3 protein is CASSLFGTGRNYEQYF. DNA for the CDR3: TGTGCCAGCAGCTTATTTGGGACAGGGCGAAACTACGAGCAGTACTTC. Supplemented by reference TRBV7-2 and TRBJ2-7, the full variable domain reads GAGVSQSPSNKVTEKGKDVELRCDPISGHTALYWYRQSLGQGLEFLIYFQGNSAPDKSGLPSDRFSAERTGGSVSTLTIQRTQQEDSAVYLCASSLFGTGRNYEQYFGPGTRLTVT.

V usage is TRBV13 and J usage is TRBJ2-3, with D perhaps matching TRBD2 (6 bases). Trimming removed 7 bases at V and 1 base at J, with 18 bases between. There are 16 residues in the CDR3. The germline CDR1 and CDR2 sequences are PRHDT and FYEKMQ (reference sequence). The CDR3 bases are TGTGCCAGCACCTCTCTTGGCGCTAGCGGCACAGATACGCAGTATTTT. Translating gives CASTSLGASGTDTQYF.

The V call is TRBV10-3, the J call TRBJ2-7, with TRBD2 identical over 10 bases. The CDR3 is made up of 14 amino acids. V gave up 10 bases and J gave up 3 bases; unmatched junction bases: 9. Germline assignment: CDR1 ENHRY and CDR2 SYGVKD. The DNA of the CDR3 is TGTGCCACAATCAAAACTAGCGGGATCTACGAGCAGTACTTC. Translation: CATIKTSGIYEQYF.

The V call is TRBV19, the J call TRBJ1-1; 7 nucleotides line up with TRBD1. The CDR3 runs to 14 residues. Germline V gives CDR1 LNHDA, CDR2 SQIVND (reference sequence). The J segment lost 0 bases and the V segment lost 2 bases, leaving 0 bases of the junction unmatched. CDR3 protein: CASSIQGVNTEAFF. The CDR3 DNA is TGTGCCAGTAGTATACAGGGGGTGAACACTGAAGCTTTCTTT.